The next 27 T cell receptor beta chains were all read from a single sample in a study of blood T cell repertoires in COVID-19 (dated by TCRdb to the early 2020s). The library was prepared using the immunoSEQ multiplex PCR assay. TCRdb took over this immuneACCESS table, retaining in-frame rearrangements with V and J assigned. Such tables are incomplete; in checked studies, under half of the missing clones stem from an unresolved V gene, and the remainder is unexplained. Across this sample there are about 110,000 clones, with about 79% seen only once. The ten biggest clones cover approximately 7.9% of the sample. Sequencing used peripheral blood. Source of these receptors: a woman older than 75 with active or convalescent COVID-19.

The V and J genes are TRBV7-3 and TRBJ1-4; a possible D gene is TRBD1 (6 bases). Germline V lookup: CDR1 SGHTA, CDR2 FQGTGA. Trimming took 5 bases from V and 7 from J, leaving 11 bases between them. There are 13 residues in the CDR3. The CDR3 here is CASSPRTAEKLFF. DNA for the CDR3: TGTGCCAGCAGCCCAAGGACAGCTGAAAAACTGTTTTTT. The full variable domain, rest sourced from reference TRBV7-3 and TRBJ1-4, is GAGVSQTPSNKVTEKGKYVELRCDPISGHTALYWYRQSLGQGPEFLIYFQGTGAADDSGLPNDRFFAVRPEGSVSTLKIQRTERGDSAVYLCASSPRTAEKLFFGSGTQLSVL.

The chain couples TRBV7-9 to TRBJ2-2, with 7 bases that match TRBD1. CDR3 length: 15 amino acids. V shed 6 bases and J 4 bases; nucleotides not matched to a gene: 8. Germline loops: CDR1 SEHNR, CDR2 FQNEAQ (reference sequence). CDR3 nucleotides: TGTGCCAGCAGGAAAGGGGGCATGGGCACCGGGGAGCTGTTTTTT. This gives the protein CASRKGGMGTGELFF.

V usage is TRBV6-5 and J usage is TRBJ1-5; 7 nucleotides match TRBD1. The CDR3 is 13 amino acids. Germline V CDR1 and CDR2: MNHEY, SVGAGI. V was pared by 7 bases and J by 2 bases, with 2 bases of the junction left unmatched. The CDR3 sequence: CASTGQGNQPQHF. The CDR3 DNA reads as TGTGCCAGCACCGGACAGGGCAATCAGCCCCAGCATTTT.

The V call is TRBV6-1, the J call TRBJ1-5; 7 bases match TRBD1. The CDR3 runs to 14 residues. Germline V gene lookup returns CDR1 MNHNS and CDR2 SASEGT. V was pared by 3 bases and J by 9 bases, with 8 bases of the junction left unmatched. The CDR3 region is CASSEGTALLPQHF. The DNA for the CDR3 is TGTGCCAGCAGTGAGGGGACAGCATTATTGCCCCAGCATTTT.

This chain connects TRBV19 to TRBJ1-3, with a possible D match to TRBD1 (5 bases). The CDR3 length is 15 residues. V shed 4 bases and J shed 2 bases, with 12 bases lying between them. Germline values: CDR1 LNHDA, CDR2 SQIVND (reference sequence). The CDR3: CASSRAGMAGNTIYF. The CDR3 DNA reads TGTGCCAGTAGTAGGGCAGGGATGGCTGGAAACACCATATATTTT.

This sequence joins TRBV7-2 and TRBJ2-2; D is possibly TRBD2 (5 bases). Germline V CDR1 and CDR2: SGHTA, FQGNSA. This CDR3 has 15 amino acids. V lost 5 bases, J lost 2 bases, and 12 bases lay in between. Written as DNA, the CDR3 is TGTGCCAGCAGCCACGGTGGGAGTAACACCGGGGAGCTGTTTTTT. Translating gives CASSHGGSNTGELFF.

This sequence joins TRBV7-8 and TRBJ1-5, with D uncertain. CDR1 and CDR2 from the germline V gene are SGHVS and FQNEAQ. Deletions cut 0 bases from V and 3 bases from J, with 9 bases between. CDR3 length equals 15 residues. The CDR3 DNA is TGTGCCAGCAGCTTAGCGCGGCTGGTCAATCAGCCCCAGCATTTT. This codes for CASSLARLVNQPQHF.

This clone was counted once. The rearrangement joins TRBV28 to TRBJ2-2, with D perhaps TRBD2 (6 bases). Germline CDR1 reads MDHEN; CDR2 reads SYDVKM. V was pared by 6 bases and J by 3 bases, with 14 bases between. This CDR3 is 15 amino acids long. The DNA of the CDR3 is TGTGCCAGCAGCCCCTCCGGGACTTACACCGGGGAGCTGTTTTTT. This translates into CASSPSGTYTGELFF. The full variable domain, in which reference TRBV28 and TRBJ2-2 provide the parts outside the CDR3, is DVKVTQSSRYLVKRTGEKVFLECVQDMDHENMFWYRQDPGLGLRLIYFSYDVKMKEKGDIPEGYSVSREKKERFSLILESASTNQTSMYLCASSPSGTYTGELFFGEGSRLTVL.

The table lists this clone with a count of one. The chain combines TRBV10-3 with TRBJ2-5; TRBD1 agrees at 10 bases. The CDR3 is 14 residues long. Unmatched junction bases numbered 1, after V lost 4 bases and J lost 2 bases. CDR1 and CDR2 (germline): ENHRY, SYGVKD. CDR3 amino acids: CAISVDRGQETQYF. The CDR3 DNA follows: TGTGCCATCAGTGTGGACAGGGGGCAAGAGACCCAGTACTTC.

The chain is built from TRBV3-1 (or the pseudogene TRBV3-2) and TRBJ2-7; D uncertain. The CDR3 length is 15 residues. Germline V lookup: CDR1 LGHDT, CDR2 YNNKEL (reference sequence). The V gene lost 2 bases and the J gene lost 1 base, with 12 bases spanning the gap. The CDR3 nucleotides read TGTGCCAGCAGCCAAACTGATGGAGTGTCCTACGAGCAGTACTTC. Translated, it gives CASSQTDGVSYEQYF.

This clone appeared a single time. The chain joins TRBV19 to TRBJ2-5; 12 bases are a match to TRBD2. The CDR3 totals 15 residues. V gave up 4 bases and J gave up 5 bases; unmatched junction bases: 5. CDR1 and CDR2 (germline): LNHDA, SQIVND (reference sequence). The CDR3 loop reads CASSTTSGSPETQYF. Here the CDR3 DNA reads TGTGCCAGTAGTACGACTAGCGGGAGCCCGGAGACCCAGTACTTC.

The V call is TRBV5-6, the J call TRBJ1-4, with TRBD1 matching 9 bases. The CDR3 covers 15 residues. Germline V lookup: CDR1 SGHDT, CDR2 YYEEEE. The junction had 7 bases not matched to a gene; V was cut back by 2 bases and J by 8 bases. The CDR3 region is CASSLPDRGDEKLFF. The CDR3 coding sequence is TGTGCCAGCAGCTTACCAGACAGGGGGGACGAAAAACTGTTTTTT.

This clone was picked up one time. The chain combines TRBV1 with TRBJ2-2; TRBD1, the table's D call, was not compared with the DNA. TRBV1 is classified as a pseudogene. The CDR3 is made up of 16 amino acids. This chain's CDR3 is CTSSQGDRGWTGELFF. The CDR3 region has the DNA TGCACCAGCAGCCAAGGCGACAGGGGATGGACCGGGGAGCTGTTTTTT.

J is TRBJ2-7 and V is TRBV9; TRBD2 aligns across 11 bases. The germline gives CDR1 SGDLS, CDR2 YYNGEE. The junction had 8 bases not matched to a gene; V was cut back by 4 bases and J by 2 bases. This CDR3 contains 16 residues. The CDR3 sequence: CASSLGGTSGPYEQYF. The CDR3 region has the DNA TGTGCCAGCAGCCTAGGAGGGACTAGCGGTCCCTACGAGCAGTACTTC.

The chain recombines TRBV7-2 with TRBJ2-1, with D perhaps TRBD2 (6 bases). Trimming left V 5 bases short and J 8 bases short, with 19 bases between. CDR3 length: 15 amino acids. In germline, CDR1 is SGHTA, CDR2 FQGNSA. DNA for the CDR3: TGTGCCAGCAGCCGTCGCAGGACTATCCCTTATGAGCAGTTCTTC. Translated: CASSRRRTIPYEQFF.

The gene calls are TRBV7-2 and TRBJ2-7; 9 bases match TRBD1. The CDR3 extends over 14 amino acids. V gave up 3 bases and J gave up 2 bases; unmatched junction bases: 2. Germline V lookup: CDR1 SGHTA, CDR2 FQGNSA. This CDR3 reads CASSLHRGPYEQYF. CDR3 nucleotide sequence: TGTGCCAGCAGCTTGCACAGGGGGCCCTACGAGCAGTACTTC.

The chain has TRBV7-9 and TRBJ2-1, with unresolved D. Germline assignment: CDR1 SEHNR and CDR2 FQNEAQ (reference sequence). Trimming stripped 0 bases from V and 8 bases from J, with 17 bases between. The CDR3 is made up of 16 amino acids. CDR3 sequence reads: CASSLAGRPELHEQFF. CDR3 bases: TGTGCCAGCAGCTTAGCCGGCAGGCCCGAGTTACATGAGCAGTTCTTC.

The chain is built from TRBV29-1 and TRBJ2-3; no clear D gene. Looked up from germline, CDR1 is SQVTM and CDR2 is ANQGSEA. The germline V and J ends were trimmed by 6 bases and 5 bases, with 6 bases remaining between them. The CDR3 is 10 amino acids. In DNA form, the CDR3 reads TGCAGCGTCTTAAAAGATACGCAGTATTTT. It codes for CSVLKDTQYF.

The chain combines TRBV2 with TRBJ2-7; D may be TRBD1 (5 bases). CDR3 length: 15 residues. The V end was cut by 7 bases, the J end by 0 bases, with 16 bases between. Per the germline V gene, CDR1 is SNHLY and CDR2 is FYNNEI. Here the CDR3 DNA reads TGTGCCAGCAAAACAATGGGGCCGGGCTCCTACGAGCAGTACTTC. This translates into CASKTMGPGSYEQYF.

CDR3 region: CATSRSRGAGGPENEQFF. CDR3 DNA sequence: TGTGCCACCAGCAGATCACGGGGAGCGGGAGGGCCTGAGAATGAGCAGTTCTTC. The chain links TRBV15 to TRBJ2-1; 10 positions agree with TRBD2. Germline assignment: CDR1 LNHNV and CDR2 YYDKDF (reference sequence). This CDR3 is 18 amino acids long. The junction had 14 bases not matched to a gene; V was cut back by 2 bases and J by 7 bases.

This clone has only one observation. The V gene is TRBV9, the J gene TRBJ1-2, with 7 positions matching TRBD1. The V gene's germline CDR1 is SGDLS and CDR2 YYNGEE. CDR3 length equals 14 residues. V was clipped by 4 bases and J by 4 bases; unmatched bases: 7. The CDR3 coding sequence is TGTGCCAGCAGCTCCGGGGACAGAGTCTATGGCTACACCTTC. This gives the protein CASSSGDRVYGYTF.

The chain employs TRBV5-4 and TRBJ1-6; D gene uncertain. Germline-derived CDR1 and CDR2 are SGHNT and YYREEE (reference sequence). V lost 0 bases to trimming and J lost 4 bases, with 2 bases between them. CDR3 length equals 13 residues. The CDR3 here is CASSLAYNSPLHF. CDR3 in DNA: TGTGCCAGCAGCTTGGCTTATAATTCACCCCTCCACTTT.

This chain connects TRBV30 to TRBJ2-1; D is perhaps TRBD2 (6 bases). CDR3 size: 17 residues. Trimming stripped 0 bases from V and 7 bases from J, with 22 bases between. Germline V gene lookup returns CDR1 GTSNPN and CDR2 SVGIG (reference sequence). The CDR3, as DNA: TGTGCCTGGAGTGTACTGTTTCGGCTAGCGCATGGTAATGAGCAGTTCTTC. Its protein product is CAWSVLFRLAHGNEQFF.

CDR3 amino acids: CASSPSGSGANVLTF. CDR3 nucleotides: TGTGCCAGCAGCCCTAGCGGGTCTGGGGCCAACGTCCTGACTTTC. The V and J genes are TRBV7-3 and TRBJ2-6, with 8 bases matching TRBD2. Germline CDR1 is SGHTA and CDR2 is FQGTGA. V lost 5 bases to trimming and J lost 1 base; unmatched junction nucleotides: 1. The CDR3 sequence is 15 residues long.

The chain recombines TRBV28 with TRBJ1-2; D gene ambiguous. Germline CDR1 MDHEN, CDR2 SYDVKM. This CDR3 has 12 residues. V lost 4 bases and J 0 bases, leaving 3 bases between the germline ends. The CDR3 DNA reads TGTGCCAGCAGTTACACTAACTATGGCTACACCTTC. It translates to CASSYTNYGYTF.

The rearrangement links TRBV5-1 to TRBJ1-2; 8 bases match TRBD1. Germline-derived CDR1 and CDR2 are SGHRS and YFSETQ. CDR3 size: 16 residues. J lost 1 base, V lost 5 bases, and 10 bases had no gene match. CDR3 region: CASSWYETGDNYGYTF. The CDR3 DNA reads as TGCGCCAGCAGTTGGTATGAGACAGGGGATAACTATGGCTACACCTTC.

This chain links TRBV13 with TRBJ1-4; tentative D call: TRBD1 (6 bases). The CDR3 spans 18 residues. Trimming removed 4 bases from V and 2 bases from J, with 20 bases in between. Germline lookup yields CDR1 PRHDT and CDR2 FYEKMQ (reference sequence). The CDR3 nucleotides are TGTGCCAGCAGCTCCCGGGGGGGGGCTGTGTTGACTAATGAAAAACTGTTTTTT. Protein product: CASSSRGGAVLTNEKLFF.